This entry lists 30 T cell receptor beta chains sequenced from one sample in a study of T cells in Graves' hyperthyroidism and ophthalmopathy. The source material, RNA transcripts, was used to amplify TCR beta CDR3 regions. Carried out on the TCR CDR3, a first-round RT-PCR used the HTBI primer set. TCRdb redid the calling of the multiplex PCR reads with MiXCR, one entry per CDR3 protein. The sample has about half a million distinct CDR3 sequences; around a quarter are singletons. The sequencing sample was made of blood. The origin of the receptors is a woman in her twenties or thirties with Graves' ophthalmopathy.

This clonotype was observed at least ten times. The rearrangement joins TRBV6-1 to TRBJ2-7; D is uncertain. From germline, CDR1 is MNHNS and CDR2 SASEGT. There are 14 residues in the CDR3. Trimming pared 2 bases from V and 6 bases from J, leaving 14 bases between. The CDR3 DNA follows: TGTGCCAGCAGTGAAAGTGGGTTCCCGGGCGAGCAGTACTTC. It translates to CASSESGFPGEQYF.

The CDR3 spells CASSASGTTGNTIYF. The CDR3, as DNA: TGTGCCAGCAGCGCCTCCGGGACAACTGGAAACACCATATATTTT. The chain employs TRBV7-2 and TRBJ1-3; a weak D match, TRBD1 (6 bases). The CDR3 runs 15 residues. V shed 5 bases and J shed 2 bases, with 13 bases lying between them. CDR1 is SGHTA and CDR2 is FQGNSA in the germline V gene.

Ten or more counts support this clonotype. This chain joins TRBV9 and TRBJ1-1; no reliable D call. V gave up 0 bases and J gave up 11 bases, with 14 bases separating them. This CDR3 spans 13 amino acids. Germline CDR1 and CDR2: SGDLS and YYNGEE. The CDR3 region is CASSVDGPDNAFF. The CDR3 nucleotides are TGTGCCAGCAGCGTAGATGGACCCGATAATGCTTTCTTT. The complete variable domain, with remaining parts taken from reference TRBV9 and TRBJ1-1, reads DSGVTQTPKHLITATGQRVTLRCSPRSGDLSVYWYQQSLDQGLQFLIQYYNGEERAKGNILERFSAQQFPDLHSELNLSSLELGDSALYFCASSVDGPDNAFFGQGTRLTVV.

The chain joins TRBV19 to TRBJ1-3, with TRBD1 identical over 7 bases. Germline V gene sequence: CDR1 LNHDA, CDR2 SQIVND (reference sequence). Germline trimming cut 3 bases from V and 2 bases from J; bases unmatched to any gene: 7. The CDR3 runs 16 residues. The CDR3, as DNA: TGTGCCAGTAGTATCTATGACGGGACAGCTGGAAACACCATATATTTT. Translating it yields CASSIYDGTAGNTIYF.

This clonotype was observed at least ten times. The J gene is TRBJ2-2, the V gene TRBV7-3, with 7 bases matching TRBD1. V lost 4 bases to trimming and J lost 3 bases; unmatched junction nucleotides: 8. Germline V gene sequence: CDR1 SGHTA, CDR2 FQGTGA. The CDR3 is 16 amino acids. CDR3 loop: CASSSKTGSYTGELFF. Here the CDR3 DNA reads TGTGCCAGCAGCTCAAAGACAGGGAGCTACACCGGGGAGCTGTTTTTT.

This clonotype has a handful of counts. This chain links TRBV12-3 or TRBV12-4 with TRBJ1-2; D may be TRBD1 (5 bases). Trimming removed 4 bases from V and 5 bases from J, with 20 bases in between. The CDR3 consists of 16 residues. CDR3: CASSSQDLTVWYGYTF. CDR3 in DNA: TGTGCCAGCAGTTCCCAGGATCTGACAGTATGGTATGGCTACACCTTC.

In its sample, this clonotype was seen many times. The chain combines TRBV3-1 with TRBJ1-1; 9 bases map to TRBD1. With 3 bases clipped from V and 4 bases from J, the junction kept 6 bases outside the gene matches. The germline CDR1 and CDR2 sequences are LGHDT and YNNKEL (reference sequence). This CDR3 comprises 15 residues. The CDR3 reads CASSHVGQGRTEAFF. The DNA of the CDR3 is TGTGCCAGCAGCCACGTTGGACAGGGGCGCACTGAAGCTTTCTTT. Full variable domain (remainder filled in from reference TRBV3-1 and TRBJ1-1): DTAVSQTPKYLVTQMGNDKSIKCEQNLGHDTMYWYKQDSKKFLKIMFSYNNKELIINETVPNRFSPKSPDKAHLNLHINSLELGDSAVYFCASSHVGQGRTEAFFGQGTRLTVV.

This clonotype has ten or more counts. CDR3 DNA: TGTGCCAGCAGTTTTGGACTAGCGGGGGGTCTAGCCAAAAACATTCAGTACTTC. It yields the protein CASSFGLAGGLAKNIQYF. J is TRBJ2-4 and V is TRBV12-3 or TRBV12-4, with TRBD2 identical over 14 bases. The CDR3 contains 18 residues. V lost 3 bases, J lost 0 bases, and 4 bases stayed unmatched.

This clonotype appeared once. The chain uses TRBV6-2 or TRBV6-3 and TRBJ2-7; D not certain. The CDR3 has 12 residues. Germline CDR1 reads MNHEY; CDR2 reads SVGEGT. Trimming shortened V by 5 bases and J by 5 bases, and 10 bases separated the two germline ends. CDR3 DNA: TGTGCCAGCAGTCCCTCACCAGACGAGCAGTACTTC. It yields the protein CASSPSPDEQYF.

This clonotype was observed at least ten times. V and J are TRBV20-1 and TRBJ2-5; 12 nucleotides match TRBD2. The CDR3 is 15 amino acids. Germline V gene data show CDR1 as DFQATT and CDR2 as SNEGSKA (reference sequence). J was trimmed by 5 bases and V by 1 base; bases with no gene match: 5. CDR3 sequence reads: CSARASGGDVETQYF. DNA for the CDR3: TGCAGTGCTAGAGCTAGCGGGGGGGATGTGGAGACCCAGTACTTC.

Many counts were recorded for this clonotype. V gene TRBV5-1 combines with J gene TRBJ2-7; 8 nucleotides align to TRBD2. The germline V gene encodes CDR1 SGHRS and CDR2 YFSETQ. The CDR3 totals 15 residues. The trim removed 2 bases at V and 0 bases at J, leaving 4 bases unmatched. The CDR3 sequence: CASSFGGGTSYEQYF. DNA of the CDR3: TGCGCCAGCAGCTTCGGGGGGGGGACCTCCTACGAGCAGTACTTC.

This clonotype was counted ten times or more. The chain has TRBV28 and TRBJ1-2, with a possible D match to TRBD1 (6 bases). The CDR3 sequence is 14 residues long. V lost 1 base, J lost 6 bases, and 12 bases lay in between. Germline V gene data show CDR1 as MDHEN and CDR2 as SYDVKM. The CDR3 reads CASSLSVPGDGYTF. The CDR3 DNA follows: TGTGCCAGCAGTTTATCGGTACCAGGGGATGGCTACACCTTC.

There are many counts of this clonotype. The V call is TRBV6-2 or TRBV6-3, the J call TRBJ2-7; TRBD2 agrees at 7 bases. The CDR3 runs 15 residues. The germline V gene has CDR1 MNHEY and CDR2 SVGEGT. Germline trimming cut 2 bases from V and 4 bases from J; bases unmatched to any gene: 8. CDR3 nucleotide sequence: TGTGCCAGCAGTTACGCCGATGGCGGGGGTTACGAGCAGTACTTC. It yields the protein CASSYADGGGYEQYF.

The rearrangement joins TRBV27 to TRBJ2-5; TRBD1 is a possible D gene (6 bases). The V end lost 4 bases, the J end lost 1 base, and 13 bases lay between the germline ends. Germline V gene data show CDR1 as MNHEY and CDR2 as SMNVEV (reference sequence). The CDR3 sequence is 15 residues long. Here the CDR3 DNA reads TGTGCCAGCAGTTCTCAGGGGACCACCCAAGAGACCCAGTACTTC. Its protein product is CASSSQGTTQETQYF.

This chain uses TRBV12-3 or TRBV12-4 with TRBJ1-5; 12 bases line up with TRBD1. The CDR3 runs 16 residues. V lost 6 bases and J lost 5; bases outside the gene matches: 8. The CDR3 loop is CASRRDRGRGDQPQHF. CDR3 sequence (DNA): TGTGCCAGCAGACGGGACAGGGGGCGCGGGGATCAGCCCCAGCATTTT.

About this clonotype: It may be a read error: a sequence one base away is much more abundant. V gene TRBV24-1 combines with J gene TRBJ1-5; D unresolved. The germline gives CDR1 KGHDR, CDR2 SFDVKD. The V end lost 10 bases, the J end lost 0 bases, and 12 bases lay between the germline ends. This CDR3 spans 14 amino acids. CDR3 sequence: CATQDFDSNQPQHF. In nucleotides, the CDR3 is TGTGCCACTCAGGACTTTGATAGCAATCAGCCCCAGCATTTT.

The rearrangement uses TRBV5-1 and TRBJ2-7, with 8 bases matching TRBD1. With 4 bases clipped from V and 3 bases from J, the junction kept 9 bases outside the gene matches. This CDR3 contains 15 residues. Germline V gene data show CDR1 as SGHRS and CDR2 as YFSETQ. In DNA form, the CDR3 reads TGCGCCAGCAGCCCAACAACCGGGACAGGCTACGAGCAGTACTTC. It encodes CASSPTTGTGYEQYF.

This clonotype appeared many times. The chain couples TRBV4-1 to TRBJ1-5; D remains ambiguous. The CDR3 sequence is 13 residues long. Germline V lookup: CDR1 MGHRA, CDR2 YSYEKL. Between the trimmed V and J ends, which lost 0 bases and 7 bases, there was a span of 7 bases. The DNA for the CDR3 is TGCGCCAGCAGCCAAGACCTAAACCAGCCCCAGCATTTT. Protein product: CASSQDLNQPQHF.

The rearrangement uses TRBV6-1 and TRBJ1-2; D remains unclear. CDR1 and CDR2 (germline): MNHNS, SASEGT. V shed 2 bases and J shed 8 bases, with 12 bases lying between them. The CDR3 extends over 13 amino acids. CDR3 sequence: CASSERPGGGYTF. The CDR3 DNA reads TGTGCCAGCAGTGAAAGACCTGGCGGGGGCTACACCTTC.

This clonotype has just a few counts. The chain links TRBV4-2 to TRBJ1-2; D call uncertain. The CDR3 is 15 residues long. V lost 0 bases, J lost 5 bases, and 13 bases lay in between. Germline CDR1 LGHNA, CDR2 YNFKEQ. Here the CDR3 reads CASSQDRTDQYGYTF. CDR3 DNA: TGTGCCAGCAGCCAAGATCGTACAGATCAATATGGCTACACCTTC.

This clonotype was found many times. V and J are TRBV6-5 and TRBJ2-5; weak D call: TRBD2 (5 bases). CDR3 length equals 13 residues. CDR1 MNHEY and CDR2 SVGAGI come from the germline V gene. Trimming cost V 7 bases and J 6 bases, with 15 bases left between them. The CDR3 nucleotides read TGTGCCAGCATTAAGAGAGGGTCCAAGACCCAGTACTTC. Translation gives CASIKRGSKTQYF.

This clonotype was seen ten or more times. The genes are TRBV6-2 or TRBV6-3 and TRBJ2-7, with no clear D. Per germline, CDR1 MNHEY and CDR2 SVGEGT. With 5 bases removed from V and 1 base from J, the gap between germline ends came to 12 bases. The CDR3 extends over 14 amino acids. The CDR3 here is CASSPLVESYEQYF. CDR3 nucleotides: TGTGCCAGCAGTCCCCTCGTGGAGTCCTACGAGCAGTACTTC.

Ten or more counts support this clonotype. The chain couples TRBV7-2 to TRBJ1-2; D might be TRBD1 (5 bases). Trimming left V 1 base short and J 4 bases short, with 10 bases between. The CDR3 loop spans 14 amino acids. Germline-derived CDR1 and CDR2 are SGHTA and FQGNSA. The CDR3 coding sequence is TGTGCCAGCAGCTTAGACAGGAGGGGCTATGGCTACACCTTC. This codes for CASSLDRRGYGYTF. Supplemented by reference TRBV7-2 and TRBJ1-2, the full variable domain reads GAGVSQSPSNKVTEKGKDVELRCDPISGHTALYWYRQSLGQGLEFLIYFQGNSAPDKSGLPSDRFSAERTGGSVSTLTIQRTQQEDSAVYLCASSLDRRGYGYTFGSGTRLTVV.

This clonotype was detected ten times or more. The chain combines TRBV6-1 with TRBJ1-5; D call uncertain. Between the trimmed V and J ends, which lost 7 bases and 3 bases, there was a span of 10 bases. This CDR3 is built from 13 residues. Germline-derived CDR1 and CDR2 are MNHNS and SASEGT. The CDR3 is CASIPHNNQPQHF. CDR3 nucleotides: TGTGCCAGCATCCCCCACAACAATCAGCCCCAGCATTTT.

In this sample, this clonotype turned up a few times. The rearrangement links TRBV6-2 or TRBV6-3 to TRBJ1-5; D is ambiguous. Germline V gene lookup returns CDR1 MNHEY and CDR2 SVGEGT. Trimming removed 6 bases at V and 0 bases at J, with 15 bases between. The CDR3 is 16 residues long. CDR3 DNA: TGTGCCAGCAGCAATCTCGGCCAATATAGCAATCAGCCCCAGCATTTT. Translation gives CASSNLGQYSNQPQHF.

The chain couples TRBV12-3 or TRBV12-4 to TRBJ2-6; D gene unclear. The V end was cut by 1 base, the J end by 4 bases, with 8 bases between. The CDR3 sequence is 15 residues long. This CDR3 reads CASSLGGHGANVLTF. CDR3 nucleotide sequence: TGTGCCAGCAGTTTAGGGGGTCACGGGGCCAACGTCCTGACTTTC.

This clonotype has ten or more counts. As the CDR3 is not closed by the conserved phenylalanine or tryptophan, this likely results from a read error. CDR3 bases: TGTGCCGTCCTCCGGGACAGGGGGTACGGCTACACCCTC. Encoded protein: CAVLRDRGYGYTL. V is TRBV10-3 and J is TRBJ1-2; 11 nucleotides match TRBD1. Germline V gene data show CDR1 as ENHRY and CDR2 as SYGVKD. This CDR3 has 13 amino acids. Trimming took 11 bases from V and 8 from J; bases not matched to a gene: 10.

In this sample, this clonotype turned up many times. The chain has TRBV28 and TRBJ1-2; unclear D gene. Germline V gene lookup returns CDR1 MDHEN and CDR2 SYDVKM. CDR3 size: 14 residues. V was trimmed by 3 bases and J by 5 bases, leaving 13 bases between them. The CDR3 is CASSLRVESYGYTF. CDR3 in DNA: TGTGCCAGCAGTTTGCGGGTGGAGAGTTATGGCTACACCTTC.

The chain is built from TRBV20-1 and TRBJ1-5; 7 bases are a match to TRBD1. The CDR3 has 14 amino acids. Germline CDR1 reads DFQATT; CDR2 reads SNEGSKA (reference sequence). The V segment lost 5 bases and the J segment 5 bases; nucleotides outside the gene matches: 9. Written as DNA, the CDR3 is TGCAGTGCTCAGACAGGGTCGGGAGATCAGCCCCAGCATTTT. This gives the protein CSAQTGSGDQPQHF.

The V and J genes are TRBV11-1 and TRBJ2-2; 7 bases are shared with TRBD2. This CDR3 is built from 17 residues. V lost 4 bases and J lost 3; bases outside the gene matches: 11. Germline V lookup: CDR1 SGHAT, CDR2 FQDESV (reference sequence). CDR3: CASSYGRPGVDTGELFF. The CDR3, as DNA: TGTGCCAGCAGCTACGGGAGGCCCGGAGTCGACACCGGGGAGCTGTTTTTT.